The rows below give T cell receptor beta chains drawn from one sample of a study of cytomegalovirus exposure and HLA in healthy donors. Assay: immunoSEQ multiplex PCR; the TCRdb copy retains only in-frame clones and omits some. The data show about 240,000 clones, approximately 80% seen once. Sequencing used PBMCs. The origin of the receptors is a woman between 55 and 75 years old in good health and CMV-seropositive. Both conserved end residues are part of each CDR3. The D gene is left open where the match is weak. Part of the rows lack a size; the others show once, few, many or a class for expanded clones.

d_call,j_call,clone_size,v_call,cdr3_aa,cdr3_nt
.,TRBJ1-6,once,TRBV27,CASGPLRGRNSPLHF,TGTGCCAGCGGCCCCCTTAGGGGTCGCAATTCACCCCTCCACTTT
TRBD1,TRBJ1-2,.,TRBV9,CASSSTQGGSFYGYTF,TGTGCCAGCAGCTCAACGCAGGGGGGCAGTTTCTATGGCTACACCTTC
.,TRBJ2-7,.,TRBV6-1,CASSERRPTSFGEQYF,TGTGCCAGCAGTGAAAGGCGGCCGACCTCTTTTGGCGAGCAGTACTTC
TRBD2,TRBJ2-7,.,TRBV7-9,CSSSFGTSGRALIVGEQYF,TGTTCCAGCAGCTTTGGGACTAGCGGGAGGGCCCTTATAGTCGGCGAGCAGTACTTC
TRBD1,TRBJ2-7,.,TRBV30,CAWSGAGGFRAYEQYF,TGTGCCTGGAGTGGGGCAGGGGGCTTCAGGGCTTACGAGCAGTACTTC
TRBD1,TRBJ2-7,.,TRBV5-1,CASSATGSNEQYF,TGCGCCAGCAGCGCGACAGGGAGCAACGAGCAGTACTTC
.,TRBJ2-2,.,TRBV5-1,CASSPQGQNTGELFF,TGCGCCAGCAGCCCCCAGGGACAGAACACCGGGGAGCTGTTTTTT
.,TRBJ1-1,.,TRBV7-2,CASSLDFRGAFF,TGTGCCAGCAGCTTAGATTTCCGGGGAGCTTTCTTT
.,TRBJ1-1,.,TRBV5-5,CASSFEGTGPRTEAFF,TGTGCCAGCAGCTTCGAGGGTACAGGGCCGAGGACTGAAGCTTTCTTT
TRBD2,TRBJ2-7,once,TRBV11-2,CASSSGLARYEQYF,TGTGCCAGCAGCTCCGGACTAGCTCGGTACGAGCAGTACTTC
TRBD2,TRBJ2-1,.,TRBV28,CASSSQSRGGNEQFF,TGTGCCAGCAGTTCCCAGAGCCGGGGGGGGAATGAGCAGTTCTTC
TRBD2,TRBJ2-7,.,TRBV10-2,CASSETSGLRGYEQYF,TGCGCCAGCAGTGAGACCTCGGGACTACGGGGCTACGAGCAGTACTTC
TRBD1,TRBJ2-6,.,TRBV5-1,CASSFVGQGAAGANVLTF,TGCGCCAGCAGCTTTGTGGGACAGGGGGCTGCGGGGGCCAACGTCCTGACTTTC